This T cell receptor beta chain was obtained from a study of cytomegalovirus exposure and HLA in healthy donors. PCR was performed using 60 Vbeta and 13 Jbeta primers. Here immunoSEQ multiplex PCR was the method, and the copy in TCRdb shows in-frame clones only, minus some. Among 130,000 to 150,000 clones listed, around 80% were seen once. The sequencing input was PBMCs. The receptor was derived from a man aged 25 to 45 in good health and CMV-seropositive.

CDR3 bases: TGTGCCAGCCGCCGGGACAGAAGAGAGACCCAGTACTTC. Encoded protein: CASRRDRRETQYF. The chain couples TRBV2 to TRBJ2-5; 7 bases fit TRBD1. This CDR3 is built from 13 residues. Unmatched junction bases numbered 7, after V lost 8 bases and J lost 4 bases. Germline CDR1 and CDR2: SNHLY and FYNNEI.